The 9 T cell receptor beta chains given below trace back to one sample, sequenced in a study of CD8+ T cells in alopecia areata. RNA extraction was followed by reverse transcription into cDNA, which acted as the sequencing template. The data were produced by immunoSEQ multiplex PCR, yet TCRdb's version contains in-frame clones alone and is incomplete. Of 210,000 or so clones listed, around 65% are singletons. The treatment: oral pan-JAK inhibitor, 5-10 mg twice daily. Material: CD4+ T cells sorted from blood, obtained at roughly week 45, from a patient treated with tofacitinib. These TCRs come from a human donor with alopecia areata.

V usage is TRBV2 and J usage is TRBJ1-4; D uncertain. Trimming left V 7 bases short and J 6 bases short, with 9 bases between. The germline CDR1 and CDR2 sequences are SNHLY and FYNNEI. CDR3 length equals 12 residues. CDR3 loop: CASKEAYEKLFF. CDR3 nucleotides: TGTGCCAGCAAGGAAGCGTATGAAAAACTGTTTTTT.

In DNA form, the CDR3 reads TGTGCCATCAGCGAAGGTGGTTACGAGCAGTACTTC. It codes for CAISEGGYEQYF. The chain couples TRBV10-3 to TRBJ2-7; D gene unclear. Germline V CDR1 and CDR2: ENHRY, SYGVKD. V was pared by 6 bases and J by 4 bases, with 10 bases between. CDR3 size: 12 residues.

The gene calls are TRBV18 and TRBJ2-3; no reliable D call. This CDR3 has 15 amino acids. Germline CDR1 and CDR2: KGHSH and LQKENI. Trimming removed 3 bases from V and 0 bases from J, with 10 bases in between. The CDR3 bases are TGTGCCAGCTCACCTCTACCAACTAGCACAGATACGCAGTATTTT. It codes for CASSPLPTSTDTQYF.

This clone was observed a few times. The chain combines TRBV29-1 with TRBJ1-2; D remains ambiguous. Between the trimmed V and J ends, which lost 4 bases and 7 bases, there was a span of 16 bases. This CDR3 spans 13 amino acids. Germline CDR1 reads SQVTM; CDR2 reads ANQGSEA. For the CDR3, the DNA is TGCAGCGTTGCTGGCAGCCTAACCGGTGGCTACACCTTC. Its protein is CSVAGSLTGGYTF. Combining the CDR3 with reference TRBV29-1 and TRBJ1-2 gives the whole variable domain SAVISQKPSRDICQRGTSLTIQCQVDSQVTMMFWYRQQPGQSLTLIATANQGSEATYESGFVIDKFPISRPNLTFSTLTVSNMSPEDSSIYLCSVAGSLTGGYTFGSGTRLTVV.

This clone has more than one count but fewer than ten. The J gene is TRBJ2-3, the V gene TRBV29-1; no reliable D call. The CDR3 length is 11 residues. V lost 7 bases to trimming and J lost 4 bases, with 9 bases between them. Germline CDR1 is SQVTM and CDR2 is ANQGSEA. The CDR3 nucleotides read TGCAGCGAAGGTCCCGCAGATACGCAGTATTTT. Translation: CSEGPADTQYF.

The chain links TRBV7-8 to TRBJ1-4, with no clear D. V shed 0 bases and J shed 12 bases, with 11 bases lying between them. Germline CDR1 SGHVS, CDR2 FQNEAQ. This CDR3 has 13 amino acids. The CDR3 sequence: CASSLAKTYELFF. The CDR3 DNA is TGTGCCAGCAGCTTAGCGAAGACATATGAACTGTTTTTT.

J is TRBJ2-5 and V is TRBV29-1; TRBD1 matches at 7 bases. V shed 6 bases and J 7 bases; nucleotides not matched to a gene: 11. The CDR3 extends over 13 amino acids. Germline CDR1 SQVTM, CDR2 ANQGSEA. The CDR3 DNA sequence: TGCAGCGTAGGACCCGGGACAGAAGGGACCCAGTACTTC. It encodes CSVGPGTEGTQYF.

This chain connects TRBV19 to TRBJ2-4; no definite D call. Trimming removed 3 bases from V and 4 bases from J, with 7 bases in between. CDR1 and CDR2 (germline): LNHDA, SQIVND (reference sequence). CDR3 size: 13 residues. The chain's CDR3 is CASSIGGKNIQYF. The CDR3 nucleotides are TGTGCCAGTAGTATCGGTGGAAAAAACATTCAGTACTTC.

This chain's CDR3 is CSATHRTQYF. The CDR3 coding sequence is TGCAGTGCCACCCACCGAACGCAGTATTTT. The J gene is TRBJ2-3, the V gene TRBV20-1; no clear D. The CDR3 loop spans 10 amino acids. In germline, CDR1 is DFQATT, CDR2 SNEGSKA (reference sequence). Between the trimmed V and J ends, which lost 6 bases and 9 bases, there was a span of 10 bases.